One sample yielded the 25 T cell receptor beta chains listed below, sequenced in a study of T cell responses to AZD1222 COVID-19 vaccine. TCRdb's copy holds only in-frame clones and misses some; the assay was immunoSEQ multiplex PCR. The sample shows approximately 110,000 clones, around 90% of them seen only once. This sample comprised peripheral blood, obtained on day 0 of AZD1222 vaccination. These receptors originate from an adult in good health.

This clone has more than one count but fewer than ten. The CDR3 bases are TGTGCCAGCAGCGAGACTAGCCGGGATACGCAGTATTTT. Residues: CASSETSRDTQYF. V and J are TRBV3-1 (or the pseudogene TRBV3-2) and TRBJ2-3, with 7 nucleotides matching TRBD2. Germline lookup yields CDR1 LGHDT and CDR2 YNNKEL (reference sequence). V dropped 5 bases and J dropped 6; count of bases not matched to a gene: 5. The CDR3 has 13 residues.

The rearrangement links TRBV7-2 to TRBJ1-1; 10 nucleotides match TRBD1. The CDR3 is made up of 15 amino acids. Germline assignment: CDR1 SGHTA and CDR2 FQGNSA. V was pared by 1 base and J by 1 base, with 0 bases of the junction left unmatched. In DNA form, the CDR3 reads TGTGCCAGCAGCTTAGGGGACAGGGGGAACACTGAAGCTTTCTTT. Its translation: CASSLGDRGNTEAFF.

V and J are TRBV7-8 and TRBJ1-1; 8 bases match TRBD1. Germline lookup yields CDR1 SGHVS and CDR2 FQNEAQ. The V gene end was trimmed by 1 base and the J gene end by 3 bases; junction bases not matched to a gene: 13. CDR3 length equals 18 residues. CDR3 nucleotide sequence: TGTGCCAGCAGCTTAGTTAAGGTCAGGGGGCTCCGGGACACTGAAGCTTTCTTT. It translates to CASSLVKVRGLRDTEAFF.

The gene calls are TRBV9 and TRBJ1-1; possibly TRBD1 for D (5 bases). Germline V CDR1 and CDR2: SGDLS, YYNGEE. The CDR3 is 15 residues long. The V end was cut by 4 bases, the J end by 3 bases, with 16 bases between. The CDR3, as DNA: TGTGCCAGCAGCCATCGGGGAGGGGCGGACACTGAAGCTTTCTTT. Its translation: CASSHRGGADTEAFF.

The CDR3 sequence is CASTLDSPSYEQYF. CDR3 DNA: TGTGCCAGCACCCTGGACAGCCCCTCCTACGAGCAGTACTTC. The V call is TRBV28, the J call TRBJ2-7; a weak D match, TRBD1 (6 bases). The CDR3 has 14 residues. V gave up 7 bases and J gave up 0 bases, with 13 bases separating them. The germline CDR1 and CDR2 sequences are MDHEN and SYDVKM.

The chain links TRBV6-4 to TRBJ2-3, with D perhaps matching TRBD1 (5 bases). Deletions cut 2 bases from V and 10 bases from J, with 16 bases between. CDR1 and CDR2 (germline): MRHNA, SNTAGT. The CDR3 covers 14 residues. CDR3 sequence (DNA): TGTGCCAGCAGTGACCGGACGGGTGGGGCCCCGCAGTATTTT. This encodes CASSDRTGGAPQYF.

The rearrangement links TRBV5-1 to TRBJ2-2; weak D call: TRBD2 (5 bases). The CDR3 covers 15 residues. Germline V gives CDR1 SGHRS, CDR2 YFSETQ. V lost 0 bases and J lost 4, with 10 bases in between. The CDR3 DNA reads TGCGCCAGCAGCTTGGCGCTAGCCGGCACCGGGGAGCTGTTTTTT. This translates into CASSLALAGTGELFF.

The rearrangement joins TRBV4-3 to TRBJ1-5; 7 bases agree with TRBD1. The germline CDR1 and CDR2 sequences are LGHNA and YSLEER. CDR3 length: 15 amino acids. The J segment lost 3 bases and the V segment lost 4 bases, leaving 6 bases of the junction unmatched. CDR3 bases: TGCGCCAGCAGCCCAACAGGGGCTTCCAATCAGCCCCAGCATTTT. Protein: CASSPTGASNQPQHF.

The chain is built from TRBV6-5 and TRBJ1-1, with D maybe TRBD1 (6 bases). Germline CDR1 is MNHEY and CDR2 is SVGAGI. Between the trimmed V and J ends, which lost 7 bases and 4 bases, there was a span of 10 bases. CDR3 length: 12 residues. CDR3 in amino acids: CASTRGATEAFF. CDR3 coding DNA: TGTGCCAGCACGCGGGGGGCCACTGAAGCTTTCTTT.

V is TRBV3-1 (or the pseudogene TRBV3-2) and J is TRBJ1-2; D is uncertain. Germline assignment: CDR1 LGHDT and CDR2 YNNKEL (reference sequence). Trimming removed 4 bases from V and 2 bases from J, with 8 bases in between. The CDR3 is 13 residues long. CDR3 in DNA: TGTGCCAGCAGCCTCGGAAGCAACTATGGCTACACCTTC. Residues: CASSLGSNYGYTF.

The sample holds one count of this clone. The chain employs TRBV6-4 and TRBJ1-4, with D hard to call. The CDR3 is 13 amino acids. Trimming left V 3 bases short and J 7 bases short, with 9 bases between. Germline loops: CDR1 MRHNA, CDR2 SNTAGT. The CDR3 region has the DNA TGTGCCAGCAGTGAACAGCAAGGTGAAAAACTGTTTTTT. Translated, it gives CASSEQQGEKLFF.

The chain combines TRBV6-1 with TRBJ2-1; 8 bases match TRBD2. The V gene end was trimmed by 0 bases and the J gene end by 3 bases; junction bases not matched to a gene: 4. The CDR3 contains 16 residues. Germline lookup yields CDR1 MNHNS and CDR2 SASEGT. CDR3: CASSEAGLAGYNEQFF. The DNA for the CDR3 is TGTGCCAGCAGTGAAGCGGGCCTAGCGGGCTACAATGAGCAGTTCTTC.

The V gene is TRBV5-1, the J gene TRBJ1-1; TRBD1 aligns across 8 bases. Germline CDR1 and CDR2: SGHRS and YFSETQ. CDR3 size: 13 residues. V lost 4 bases, J lost 7 bases, and 6 bases stayed unmatched. In DNA form, the CDR3 reads TGCGCCAGCAGCGTAGGACAGGGCAGTGAAGCTTTCTTT. This encodes CASSVGQGSEAFF.

The chain has TRBV15 and TRBJ2-7, with 8 positions matching TRBD1. The CDR3 totals 15 residues. Germline CDR1 and CDR2: LNHNV and YYDKDF (reference sequence). Trimming removed 1 base from V and 2 bases from J; junction bases left unmatched: 4. Here the CDR3 reads CATSRGGQGTYEQYF. For the CDR3, the DNA is TGTGCCACCAGCAGAGGCGGACAGGGTACCTACGAGCAGTACTTC.

This chain joins TRBV28 and TRBJ2-1; D remains unclear. Germline V CDR1 and CDR2: MDHEN, SYDVKM. The V gene lost 5 bases and the J gene lost 3 bases, with 11 bases spanning the gap. The CDR3 has 14 amino acids. CDR3 sequence reads: CASSPAASYNEQFF. The CDR3 coding sequence is TGTGCCAGCAGTCCCGCCGCCAGCTACAATGAGCAGTTCTTC.

The chain carries TRBV28 and TRBJ1-4; D is possibly TRBD1 (5 bases). V lost 6 bases to trimming and J lost 0 bases, with 20 bases between them. Germline V CDR1 and CDR2: MDHEN, SYDVKM. The CDR3 extends over 18 amino acids. This CDR3 reads CASRGPSGPRTTNEKLFF. The CDR3 DNA sequence: TGTGCCAGCAGGGGACCTTCGGGGCCCCGAACAACTAATGAAAAACTGTTTTTT.

The chain employs TRBV6-5 and TRBJ2-2; D remains ambiguous. CDR3 size: 15 residues. Germline assignment: CDR1 MNHEY and CDR2 SVGAGI. V was pared by 0 bases and J by 6 bases, with 11 bases between. The CDR3 DNA sequence: TGTGCCAGCAGTTACTCGGCTCGTTTCCCCGGGGAGCTGTTTTTT. Translated: CASSYSARFPGELFF.

The chain links TRBV18 to TRBJ2-7, with D unclear. There are 14 residues in the CDR3. Germline assignment: CDR1 KGHSH and CDR2 LQKENI. The V gene lost 2 bases and the J gene lost 0 bases, with 8 bases spanning the gap. The DNA of the CDR3 is TGTGCCAGCTCACCAGGCAGAACCTCCTACGAGCAGTACTTC. Its translation is CASSPGRTSYEQYF.

The chain recombines TRBV2 with TRBJ2-3; D is unresolved. CDR3 length equals 11 residues. The V and J ends lost 7 bases and 4 bases respectively, with 6 bases between them. Germline V CDR1 and CDR2: SNHLY, FYNNEI. As DNA, the CDR3 is TGTGCCAGCATACGTTCAGATACGCAGTATTTT. Its translation: CASIRSDTQYF.

V is TRBV24-1 and J is TRBJ2-1, with TRBD1 identical over 7 bases. The CDR3 consists of 13 residues. J was trimmed by 4 bases and V by 6 bases; bases with no gene match: 2. The germline CDR1 and CDR2 sequences are KGHDR and SFDVKD. CDR3 protein: CATSRDSYNEQFF. The CDR3, as DNA: TGTGCCACCAGTCGGGACAGTTACAATGAGCAGTTCTTC.

This chain joins TRBV25-1 and TRBJ2-1; tentatively, D is TRBD1 (6 bases). Germline V gene lookup returns CDR1 MGHDK and CDR2 SYGVNS. The CDR3 is 12 residues long. V lost 5 bases and J 7 bases, leaving 9 bases between the germline ends. The CDR3 DNA reads TGTGCCAGCAGTAAGGGACAAAATGAGCAGTTCTTC. Translation: CASSKGQNEQFF.

CDR3 residues: CASSQDPAANYGYTF. CDR3 DNA: TGCGCCAGCAGCCAAGATCCCGCAGCCAACTATGGCTACACCTTC. The chain has TRBV4-1 and TRBJ1-2; D uncertain. Germline values: CDR1 MGHRA, CDR2 YSYEKL. Trimming took 0 bases from V and 2 from J, leaving 10 bases between them. CDR3 length: 15 amino acids.

This chain connects TRBV18 to TRBJ2-5; 9 bases line up with TRBD1. The CDR3 sequence is 16 residues long. The germline V gene encodes CDR1 KGHSH and CDR2 LQKENI. Trimming at V came to 3 bases and at J to 5 bases, leaving 10 bases not matched to a gene. CDR3 nucleotides: TGTGCCAGCTCACCCAGGGGACAGGGTCGAAGTGAGACCCAGTACTTC. Amino acids: CASSPRGQGRSETQYF.

This clone has just one count. The CDR3 bases are TGTGCCAGTAGTACCAGACTGATCTATTCACCCCTCCACTTT. It is translated as CASSTRLIYSPLHF. The V gene is TRBV19, the J gene TRBJ1-6; no definite D call. V lost 4 bases, J lost 8 bases, and 12 bases lay in between. There are 14 residues in the CDR3. Germline CDR1 reads LNHDA; CDR2 reads SQIVND (reference sequence).

The V call is TRBV4-1, the J call TRBJ2-3, with 11 bases aligning to TRBD2. Trimming took 4 bases from V and 11 from J; bases not matched to a gene: 2. CDR3 length equals 12 residues. Germline V CDR1 and CDR2: MGHRA, YSYEKL. The CDR3 sequence is CASSPGLAVQYF. DNA of the CDR3: TGCGCCAGCAGCCCGGGACTAGCGGTGCAGTATTTT.